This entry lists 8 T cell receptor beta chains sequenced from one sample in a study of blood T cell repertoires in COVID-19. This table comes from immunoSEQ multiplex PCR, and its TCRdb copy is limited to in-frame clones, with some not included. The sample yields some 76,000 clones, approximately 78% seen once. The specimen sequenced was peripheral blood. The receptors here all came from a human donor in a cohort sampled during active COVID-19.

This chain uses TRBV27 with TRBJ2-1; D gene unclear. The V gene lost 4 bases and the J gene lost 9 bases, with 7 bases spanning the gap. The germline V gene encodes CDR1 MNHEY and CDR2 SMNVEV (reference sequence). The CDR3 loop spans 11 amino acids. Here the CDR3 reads CASSSTSEQFF. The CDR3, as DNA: TGTGCCAGCAGTTCAACGAGTGAGCAGTTCTTC.

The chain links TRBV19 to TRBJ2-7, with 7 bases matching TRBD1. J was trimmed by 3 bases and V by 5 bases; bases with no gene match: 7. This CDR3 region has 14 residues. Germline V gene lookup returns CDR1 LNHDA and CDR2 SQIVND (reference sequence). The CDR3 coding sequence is TGTGCCAGTAGTTTCCGACAGGGCAACTACGAGCAGTACTTC. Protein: CASSFRQGNYEQYF.

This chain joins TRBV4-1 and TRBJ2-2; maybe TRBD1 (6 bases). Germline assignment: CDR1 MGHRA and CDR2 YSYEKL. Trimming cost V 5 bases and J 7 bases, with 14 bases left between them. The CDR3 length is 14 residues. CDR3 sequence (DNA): TGCGCCAGCAGCACCCAAGGGGGAATCGGGGAGCTGTTTTTT. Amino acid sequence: CASSTQGGIGELFF.

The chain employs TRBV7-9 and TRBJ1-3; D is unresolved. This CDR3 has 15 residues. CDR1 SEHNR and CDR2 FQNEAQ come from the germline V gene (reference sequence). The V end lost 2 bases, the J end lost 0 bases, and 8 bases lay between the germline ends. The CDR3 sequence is CASSLLVDSGNTIYF. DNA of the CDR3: TGTGCCAGCAGCTTACTTGTAGACTCTGGAAACACCATATATTTT.

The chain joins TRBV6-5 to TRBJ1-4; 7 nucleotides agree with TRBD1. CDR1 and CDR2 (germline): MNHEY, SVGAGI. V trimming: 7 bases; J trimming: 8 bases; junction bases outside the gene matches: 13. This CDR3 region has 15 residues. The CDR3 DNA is TGTGCCAGCACCTCCCAGGGGGTCGGTGGGGAAAAACTGTTTTTT. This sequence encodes CASTSQGVGGEKLFF.

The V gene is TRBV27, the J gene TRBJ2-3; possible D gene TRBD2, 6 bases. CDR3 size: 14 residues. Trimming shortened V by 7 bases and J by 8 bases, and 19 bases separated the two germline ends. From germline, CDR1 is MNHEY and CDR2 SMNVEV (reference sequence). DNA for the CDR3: TGTGCCAGCAACCCCAGGACTACCACTGGTACGCAGTATTTT. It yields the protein CASNPRTTTGTQYF.

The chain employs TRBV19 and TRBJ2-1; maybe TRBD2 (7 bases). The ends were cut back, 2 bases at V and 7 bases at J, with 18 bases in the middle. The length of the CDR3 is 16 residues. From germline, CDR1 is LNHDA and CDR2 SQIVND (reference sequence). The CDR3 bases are TGTGCCAGTAGTATACTTTCCCGGGGGGCCGAGAATGAGCAGTTCTTC. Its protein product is CASSILSRGAENEQFF.

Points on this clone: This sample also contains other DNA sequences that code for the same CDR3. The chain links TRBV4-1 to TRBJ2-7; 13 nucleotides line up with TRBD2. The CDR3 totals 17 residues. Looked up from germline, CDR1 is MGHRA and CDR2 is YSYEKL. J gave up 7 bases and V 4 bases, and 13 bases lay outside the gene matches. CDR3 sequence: CASSRGLAGRGPGEQYF. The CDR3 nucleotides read TGCGCCAGCAGCCGGGGACTAGCGGGGCGGGGGCCGGGGGAGCAGTACTTC.